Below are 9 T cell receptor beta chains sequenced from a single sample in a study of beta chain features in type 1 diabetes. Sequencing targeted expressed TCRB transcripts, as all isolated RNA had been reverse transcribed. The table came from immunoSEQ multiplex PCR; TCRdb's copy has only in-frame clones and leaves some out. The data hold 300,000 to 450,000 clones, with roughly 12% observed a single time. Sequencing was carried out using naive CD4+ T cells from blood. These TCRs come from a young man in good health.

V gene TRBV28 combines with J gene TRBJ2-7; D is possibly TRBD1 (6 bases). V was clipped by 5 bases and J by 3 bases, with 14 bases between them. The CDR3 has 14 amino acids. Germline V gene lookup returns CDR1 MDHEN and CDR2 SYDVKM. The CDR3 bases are TGTGCCAGCAGTAACGGACAGTACGTCTACGAGCAGTACTTC. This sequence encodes CASSNGQYVYEQYF.

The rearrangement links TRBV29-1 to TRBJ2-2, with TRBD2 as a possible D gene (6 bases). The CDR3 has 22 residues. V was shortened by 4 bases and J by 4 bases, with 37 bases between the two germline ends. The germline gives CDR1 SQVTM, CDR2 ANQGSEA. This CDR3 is CSVAASPAGRDSRIWGTGELFF. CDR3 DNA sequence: TGCAGCGTTGCCGCTTCTCCCGCAGGCCGGGACTCCAGAATCTGGGGCACCGGGGAGCTGTTTTTT.

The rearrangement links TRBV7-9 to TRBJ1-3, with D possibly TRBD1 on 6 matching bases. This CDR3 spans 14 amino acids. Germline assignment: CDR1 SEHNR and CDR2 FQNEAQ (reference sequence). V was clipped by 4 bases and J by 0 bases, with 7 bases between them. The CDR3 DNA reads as TGTGCCAGCAGCTCAGGGGCCTCTGGAAACACCATATATTTT. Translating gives CASSSGASGNTIYF. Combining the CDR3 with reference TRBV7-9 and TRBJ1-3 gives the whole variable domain DTGVSQNPRHKITKRGQNVTFRCDPISEHNRLYWYRQTLGQGPEFLTYFQNEAQLEKSRLLSDRFSAERPKGSFSTLEIQRTEQGDSAMYLCASSSGASGNTIYFGEGSWLTVV.

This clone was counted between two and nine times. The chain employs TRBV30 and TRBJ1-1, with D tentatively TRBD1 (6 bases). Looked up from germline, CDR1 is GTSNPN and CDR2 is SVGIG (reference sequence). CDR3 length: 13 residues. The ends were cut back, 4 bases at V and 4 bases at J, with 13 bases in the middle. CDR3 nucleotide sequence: TGTGCCTGGAAGAAGGGGGGGGGCACTGAAGCTTTCTTT. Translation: CAWKKGGGTEAFF.

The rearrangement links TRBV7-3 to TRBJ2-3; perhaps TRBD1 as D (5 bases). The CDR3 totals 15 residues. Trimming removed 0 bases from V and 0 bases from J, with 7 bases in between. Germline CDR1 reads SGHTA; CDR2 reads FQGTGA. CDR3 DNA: TGTGCCAGCAGCTTAACGGGGCGTAGCACAGATACGCAGTATTTT. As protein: CASSLTGRSTDTQYF.

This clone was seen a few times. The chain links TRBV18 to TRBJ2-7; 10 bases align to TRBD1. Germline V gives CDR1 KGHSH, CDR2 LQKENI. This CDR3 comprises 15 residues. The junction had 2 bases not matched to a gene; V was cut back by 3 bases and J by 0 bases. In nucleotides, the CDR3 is TGTGCCAGCTCACCCGGGACAGGGGCCTCCTACGAGCAGTACTTC. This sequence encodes CASSPGTGASYEQYF.

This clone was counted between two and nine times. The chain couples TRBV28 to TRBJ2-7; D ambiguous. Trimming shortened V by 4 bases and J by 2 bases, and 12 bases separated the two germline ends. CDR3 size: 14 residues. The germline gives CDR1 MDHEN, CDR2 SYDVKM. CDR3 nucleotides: TGTGCCAGCAGTTCCCCCGCGGTTACCTACGAGCAGTACTTC. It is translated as CASSSPAVTYEQYF.

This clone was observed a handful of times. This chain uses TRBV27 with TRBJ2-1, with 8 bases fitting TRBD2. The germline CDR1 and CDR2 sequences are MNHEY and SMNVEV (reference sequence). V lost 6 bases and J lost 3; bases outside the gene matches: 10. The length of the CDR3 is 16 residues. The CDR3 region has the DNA TGTGCCAGCAGCCGTCAACTAGCGGCCGGCTACAATGAGCAGTTCTTC. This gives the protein CASSRQLAAGYNEQFF.

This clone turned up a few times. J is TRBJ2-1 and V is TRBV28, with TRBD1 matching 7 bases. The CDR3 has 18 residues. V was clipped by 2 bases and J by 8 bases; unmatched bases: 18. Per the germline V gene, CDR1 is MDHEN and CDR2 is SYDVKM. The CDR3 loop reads CASSLGIRPGGETDEQFF. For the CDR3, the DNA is TGTGCCAGCAGTTTAGGAATCCGACCAGGGGGTGAGACAGATGAGCAGTTCTTC.